These T cell receptor beta chains were read from a single sample in a study of CD8+ T cells in alopecia areata. This table comes from immunoSEQ multiplex PCR, and its TCRdb copy is limited to in-frame clones, with some not included. The table records about 200,000 clones, more than 30% of them present only once. Material: CD4+ T cells sorted from blood, obtained around week 31, from a patient treated with tofacitinib. The receptors shown here come from a human donor with alopecia areata. Each CDR3 is given with its conserved first and last residue. The D gene is left open where the match is weak. Rows may omit the clone size; those that give it use once, few, many or a size class.

d_gene	v_gene	abundance	j_gene	CDR3aa	CDR3nt
NA	TRBV30	NA	TRBJ2-7	CAWGGSSYEQYF	TGTGCCTGGGGTGGAAGCTCCTACGAGCAGTACTTC
TRBD1	TRBV27	few	TRBJ1-2	CASSSLGQVWGYTF	TGTGCCAGCAGTTCCCTGGGACAGGTCTGGGGCTACACCTTC
NA	TRBV29-1	few	TRBJ2-2	CSVGNANTGELFF	TGCAGCGTTGGAAACGCGAACACCGGGGAGCTGTTTTTT
NA	TRBV6-5	few	TRBJ1-2	CASSDTNYGYTF	TGTGCCAGCAGTGACACTAACTATGGCTACACCTTC
TRBD2	TRBV30	NA	TRBJ2-1	CAWSILAGGQVRFF	TGTGCCTGGAGTATACTAGCGGGAGGTCAGGTTCGGTTCTTC
TRBD1	TRBV29-1	once	TRBJ2-1	CSVLDRGWYEQFF	TGCAGCGTTCTGGACAGGGGGTGGTATGAGCAGTTCTTC
NA	TRBV6-1	NA	TRBJ1-5	CASSEVGSNQPQHF	TGTGCCAGCAGTGAGGTAGGAAGCAATCAGCCCCAGCATTTT
TRBD1	TRBV18	NA	TRBJ1-1	CASSPPEGGLTEAFF	TGTGCCAGCTCACCACCGGAAGGGGGCCTCACTGAAGCTTTCTTT
NA	TRBV6-1	NA	TRBJ1-2	CASSRTGPRYGYTF	TGTGCCAGCAGTAGAACCGGGCCCCGCTATGGCTACACCTTC
TRBD1	TRBV7-9	NA	TRBJ2-7	CASSAGTGYRTYEQYF	TGTGCCAGCAGCGCCGGGACAGGGTACCGAACCTACGAGCAGTACTTC
NA	TRBV7-2	NA	TRBJ2-7	CASSLVAESTRQYF	TGTGCCAGCAGCTTAGTAGCGGAATCCACTCGGCAGTACTTC
NA	TRBV5-6	NA	TRBJ2-3	CATSLGGLGTDTQYF	TGTGCCACCAGCCTGGGGGGGCTAGGCACAGATACGCAGTATTTT
NA	TRBV5-4	NA	TRBJ2-7	CASSQTGARFEQYF	TGTGCCAGCAGCCAGACCGGGGCCAGGTTTGAGCAGTACTTC
TRBD1	TRBV7-3	NA	TRBJ2-7	CASSPGQGSSYEQYF	TGTGCCAGCAGCCCCGGACAGGGGTCCTCCTACGAGCAGTACTTC
TRBD2	TRBV11-2	few	TRBJ2-7	CASSLRPGTSVSYEQYF	TGTGCCAGCAGCTTAAGGCCCGGGACTAGCGTCTCCTACGAGCAGTACTTC
NA	TRBV27	NA	TRBJ2-7	CASGGSVEQYF	TGTGCCAGCGGGGGTAGCGTCGAGCAGTACTTC
NA	TRBV6-5	NA	TRBJ2-7	CASSAPRGNEQYF	TGTGCCAGCAGTGCCCCGAGGGGGAACGAGCAGTACTTC
TRBD1	TRBV2	NA	TRBJ1-1	CASSGDRVNTEAFF	TGTGCCAGCAGTGGGGACAGGGTGAACACTGAAGCTTTCTTT
TRBD1	TRBV30	NA	TRBJ1-1	CAWSPPGTGWTEAFF	TGTGCCTGGAGCCCTCCCGGGACAGGGTGGACTGAAGCTTTCTTT